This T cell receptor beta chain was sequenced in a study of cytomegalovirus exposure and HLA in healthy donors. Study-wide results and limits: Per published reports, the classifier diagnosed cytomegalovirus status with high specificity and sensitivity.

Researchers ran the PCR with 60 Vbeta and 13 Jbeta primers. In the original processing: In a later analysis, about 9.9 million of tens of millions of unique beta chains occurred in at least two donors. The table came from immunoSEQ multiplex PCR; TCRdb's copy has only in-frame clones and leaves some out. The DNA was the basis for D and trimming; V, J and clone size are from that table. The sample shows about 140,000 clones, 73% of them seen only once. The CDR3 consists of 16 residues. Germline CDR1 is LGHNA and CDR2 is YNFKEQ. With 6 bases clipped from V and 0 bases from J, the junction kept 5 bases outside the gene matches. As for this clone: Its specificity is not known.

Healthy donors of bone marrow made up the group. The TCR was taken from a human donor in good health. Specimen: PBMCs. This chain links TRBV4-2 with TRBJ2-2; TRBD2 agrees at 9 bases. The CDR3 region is CASRSGGTSNTGELFF. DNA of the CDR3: TGTGCCAGCAGAAGCGGGGGGACCTCGAACACCGGGGAGCTGTTTTTT.